What follows are 27 T cell receptor beta chains derived from one specimen sequenced in a study of graft-versus-host responses after intestinal transplantation. For these receptors, no antigen is known. Here immunoSEQ multiplex PCR was the method, and the copy in TCRdb shows in-frame clones only, minus some. The data hold tens of thousands of clones, with approximately 95% observed a single time. Specimen: unstimulated CD8+ T cells sorted from spleen or lymph node cells, collected before transplant. Receptors were obtained from a human donor who was the organ donor for an intestinal transplant.

The V gene is TRBV10-3, the J gene TRBJ1-2; D uncertain. CDR3 length: 12 residues. Between the trimmed V and J ends, which lost 5 bases and 2 bases, there was a span of 6 bases. The germline gives CDR1 ENHRY, CDR2 SYGVKD. The CDR3: CAISSTNYGYTF. The CDR3 DNA sequence: TGTGCCATCAGTTCGACGAACTATGGCTACACCTTC.

The CDR3 sequence: CASSLASGGRYNEQFF. For the CDR3, the DNA is TGTGCCAGCAGCTTGGCTAGCGGGGGGCGCTACAATGAGCAGTTCTTC. The genes are TRBV7-9 and TRBJ2-1; 11 bases line up with TRBD2. Germline-derived CDR1 and CDR2 are SEHNR and FQNEAQ (reference sequence). V gave up 3 bases and J gave up 3 bases; unmatched junction bases: 4. This CDR3 comprises 16 residues.

The chain is built from TRBV27 and TRBJ1-5, with 8 bases aligning to TRBD1. This CDR3 has 17 amino acids. CDR1 and CDR2 (germline): MNHEY, SMNVEV (reference sequence). Unmatched junction bases numbered 21, after V lost 6 bases and J lost 11 bases. The CDR3 spells CASSNLDQGAGTWAQHF. The CDR3 DNA is TGTGCCAGCAGCAATTTAGATCAGGGGGCCGGAACGTGGGCCCAGCATTTT.

This clone appeared once. The chain carries TRBV12-5 and TRBJ1-1; D is unclear. Germline V gene data show CDR1 as LGHNT and CDR2 as FRNRAP. The CDR3 sequence is 14 residues long. The ends were cut back, 6 bases at V and 0 bases at J, with 11 bases in the middle. In DNA form, the CDR3 reads TGTGCTAGTGGCCTCGACGGGGTGAACACTGAAGCTTTCTTT. As protein: CASGLDGVNTEAFF.

This rearrangement joins TRBV13 to TRBJ2-7; 7 bases fit TRBD2. Germline CDR1 and CDR2: PRHDT and FYEKMQ (reference sequence). Unmatched junction bases numbered 13, after V lost 7 bases and J lost 1 base. This CDR3 is built from 16 residues. As DNA, the CDR3 is TGTGCCAGCAACAAGGCCGGGGACTATAAGTCCTACGAGCAGTACTTC. It codes for CASNKAGDYKSYEQYF.

The rearrangement links TRBV29-1 to TRBJ2-7, with D perhaps matching TRBD1 or TRBD2 (5 bases each). Germline assignment: CDR1 SQVTM and CDR2 ANQGSEA. This CDR3 is 12 amino acids long. Trimming cost V 4 bases and J 1 base, with 8 bases left between them. The CDR3 coding sequence is TGCAGCGTTGCTGGGGGATCCTACGAGCAGTACTTC. It yields the protein CSVAGGSYEQYF.

This clone was seen once. The V and J genes are TRBV4-2 and TRBJ2-5; 10 bases agree with TRBD2. The J call is uncertain, as TRBJ2-7 better fits the DNA end. This CDR3 comprises 16 residues. Per germline, CDR1 LGHNA and CDR2 YNFKEQ. The DNA of the CDR3 is TGTGCCAGCAGCCAAATAGAAACTAGCGGGGCCTACGAGCAGTACTTC. It translates to CASSQIETSGAYEQYF.

The gene calls are TRBV10-3 and TRBJ2-7, with D tentatively TRBD1 (5 bases). The CDR3 length is 12 residues. CDR1 ENHRY and CDR2 SYGVKD come from the germline V gene. Trimming removed 5 bases at V and 3 bases at J, with 8 bases between. CDR3 loop: CAISPTDYEQYF. DNA of the CDR3: TGTGCCATCAGTCCGACAGACTACGAGCAGTACTTC.

The CDR3 nucleotides read TGTGCCAGCAGCCAAGCCCCGGGGTCGAGCACAGATACGCAGTATTTT. Translated: CASSQAPGSSTDTQYF. This chain connects TRBV4-2 to TRBJ2-3; weak D call: TRBD2 (5 bases). This CDR3 region has 16 residues. The V gene lost 1 base and the J gene lost 0 bases, with 11 bases spanning the gap. Germline CDR1 reads LGHNA; CDR2 reads YNFKEQ.

CDR3 sequence: CASSFLGLAGGSYNEQFF. The CDR3, as DNA: TGTGCCAGCAGTTTTCTAGGCCTAGCGGGGGGCTCCTACAATGAGCAGTTCTTC. The V gene is TRBV27, the J gene TRBJ2-1; 11 bases match TRBD2. The CDR3 extends over 18 amino acids. Losses at the gene ends were 3 bases for V and 0 bases for J; bases not matched to a gene: 7. The germline V gene encodes CDR1 MNHEY and CDR2 SMNVEV (reference sequence).

V and J are TRBV11-2 and TRBJ2-2; 11 bases line up with TRBD1. This CDR3 is 17 amino acids long. Trimming took 0 bases from V and 3 from J; bases not matched to a gene: 3. Germline loops: CDR1 SGHAT, CDR2 FQNNGV. The CDR3 bases are TGTGCCAGCAGCTTAGAGCCGGGACAGGGGGACACCGGGGAGCTGTTTTTT. Translating gives CASSLEPGQGDTGELFF.

The chain uses TRBV5-6 and TRBJ1-1; no reliable D call. Germline values: CDR1 SGHDT, CDR2 YYEEEE. Trimming took off 3 bases at V and 6 bases at J, with 12 bases between the two ends. The CDR3 totals 13 residues. CDR3 protein: CASSSPPASEAFF. The CDR3 DNA reads TGTGCCAGCAGCTCACCGCCCGCATCTGAAGCTTTCTTT.

This chain uses TRBV7-3 with TRBJ1-5; D not certain. V was cut by 0 bases and J by 9 bases, with 9 bases left in between. Per germline, CDR1 SGHTA and CDR2 FQGTGA. This CDR3 spans 13 amino acids. The CDR3 here is CASSLTEGGPQHF. The DNA of the CDR3 is TGTGCCAGCAGCTTAACGGAAGGCGGGCCCCAGCATTTT.

The J gene is TRBJ2-3, the V gene TRBV5-4, with TRBD1 matching over 9 bases. The ends lost 1 base at V and 2 bases at J; junction bases unmatched: 5. The length of the CDR3 is 16 residues. In germline, CDR1 is SGHNT, CDR2 YYREEE (reference sequence). The chain's CDR3 is CASSLSGTGFTDTQYF. The DNA of the CDR3 is TGTGCCAGCAGCTTGAGCGGGACAGGGTTCACAGATACGCAGTATTTT. The full variable domain, its missing parts supplied by reference TRBV5-4 and TRBJ2-3, is ETGVTQSPTHLIKTRGQQVTLRCSSQSGHNTVSWYQQALGQGPQFIFQYYREEENGRGNFPPRFSGLQFPNYSSELNVNALELDDSALYLCASSLSGTGFTDTQYFGPGTRLTVL.

The chain is built from TRBV7-9 and TRBJ2-7; 9 positions agree with TRBD2. The CDR3 runs 14 residues. Germline V gives CDR1 SEHNR, CDR2 FQNEAQ (reference sequence). With 3 bases clipped from V and 5 bases from J, the junction kept 5 bases outside the gene matches. CDR3 sequence reads: CASSFASGVDEQYF. The CDR3 nucleotides are TGTGCCAGCAGCTTTGCTAGCGGGGTTGACGAGCAGTACTTC.

The genes are TRBV28 and TRBJ1-5; D unclear. The CDR3 extends over 14 amino acids. The V gene lost 2 bases and the J gene lost 4 bases, with 9 bases spanning the gap. Looked up from germline, CDR1 is MDHEN and CDR2 is SYDVKM. Here the CDR3 reads CASSLTMLNQPQHF. CDR3 in DNA: TGTGCCAGCAGTTTAACGATGTTAAATCAGCCCCAGCATTTT.

The V gene is TRBV21-1, the J gene TRBJ2-5; the DNA was not used to check the table's D call, TRBD1. TRBV21-1 is described as a pseudogene. CDR3 length: 16 amino acids. CDR3: CASSKEGRQGNRGPYF. The CDR3 DNA sequence: TGTGCCAGCAGCAAAGAAGGCCGACAGGGGAACCGAGGCCCGTACTTC.

This chain links TRBV11-3 with TRBJ1-1, with D perhaps matching TRBD1 (5 bases). The germline V and J ends were trimmed by 5 bases and 4 bases, with 20 bases remaining between them. The CDR3 is 16 amino acids. Germline CDR1 SGHNT, CDR2 YENEEA. The CDR3 reads CASSAHEPGGGTEAFF. Here the CDR3 DNA reads TGTGCCAGCAGCGCCCACGAACCCGGGGGGGGCACTGAAGCTTTCTTT.

The V gene is TRBV28, the J gene TRBJ2-4; 8 bases are shared with TRBD1. This CDR3 is built from 18 residues. V lost 3 bases to trimming and J lost 6 bases; unmatched junction nucleotides: 16. CDR1 MDHEN and CDR2 SYDVKM come from the germline V gene. In DNA, the CDR3 is TGTGCCAGCAGTTTTCCCGGGACAGGAGCTAATACGGGAAACATTCAGTACTTC. Translation gives CASSFPGTGANTGNIQYF.

This clone was recorded once. The chain has TRBV9 and TRBJ2-7, with D hard to call. V was clipped by 3 bases and J by 3 bases, with 13 bases between them. Germline loops: CDR1 SGDLS, CDR2 YYNGEE. This CDR3 is 14 amino acids long. CDR3 sequence (DNA): TGTGCCAGCAGCGCCGACCTTGTGCGCTACGAGCAGTACTTC. Translation gives CASSADLVRYEQYF.

This clone was counted once. The chain couples TRBV5-1 to TRBJ2-1; no clear D. This CDR3 region has 13 residues. The germline CDR1 and CDR2 sequences are SGHRS and YFSETQ. The ends were cut back, 0 bases at V and 4 bases at J, with 5 bases in the middle. CDR3 residues: CASSLGGYNEQFF. The CDR3 coding sequence is TGCGCCAGCAGCTTGGGGGGATACAATGAGCAGTTCTTC.

The rearrangement joins TRBV30 to TRBJ1-2; D is unclear. The V gene's germline CDR1 is GTSNPN and CDR2 SVGIG (reference sequence). The length of the CDR3 is 13 residues. V shed 0 bases and J shed 4 bases, with 9 bases lying between them. Written as DNA, the CDR3 is TGTGCCTGGAGTGTCAAGATTTTCTATGGCTACACCTTC. It is translated as CAWSVKIFYGYTF.

The CDR3 DNA is TGTGCCAGCAGTGGGCCTAGCTCGGCCTACGAGCAGTACTTC. It translates to CASSGPSSAYEQYF. The gene calls are TRBV6-1 and TRBJ2-7, with D possibly matching TRBD2 (5 bases). This CDR3 region has 14 residues. V was clipped by 4 bases and J by 2 bases, with 12 bases between them. In germline, CDR1 is MNHNS, CDR2 SASEGT.

The chain carries TRBV4-1 and TRBJ1-2; perhaps TRBD1 as D (5 bases). The germline V and J ends were trimmed by 0 bases and 8 bases, with 22 bases remaining between them. CDR3 size: 17 residues. The germline V gene has CDR1 MGHRA and CDR2 YSYEKL. Written as DNA, the CDR3 is TGCGCCAGCAGCCAAGAAGAAGGGGAATGGGAATCTCACGGCTACACCTTC. As protein: CASSQEEGEWESHGYTF.

This chain connects TRBV15 to TRBJ1-2; D is uncertain. The V gene's germline CDR1 is LNHNV and CDR2 YYDKDF (reference sequence). The CDR3 has 15 amino acids. Trimming pared 4 bases from V and 4 bases from J, leaving 16 bases between. The CDR3 reads CATSTGINTPYGYTF. The CDR3 DNA reads TGTGCCACCAGCACGGGTATCAATACTCCCTATGGCTACACCTTC.

On this clone: Its ends do not fully match the called genes, so a read error is possible. This sequence joins TRBV2 and TRBJ1-3; TRBD1 matches 9 bases. This CDR3 is 16 amino acids long. From germline, CDR1 is SNHLY and CDR2 FYNNEI. CDR3 loop: CASSEVGQGYGNTIYF. CDR3 coding DNA: TGTGCCAGCAGCGAAGTCGGACAGGGGTATGGAAACACCATATATTTT.

The count of this clone is one. The chain joins TRBV7-9 to TRBJ2-2; D may be TRBD2 (6 bases). Germline V lookup: CDR1 SEHNR, CDR2 FQNEAQ (reference sequence). With 6 bases removed from V and 6 bases from J, the gap between germline ends came to 20 bases. This CDR3 comprises 16 residues. The CDR3 sequence is CASRETSLSLPGELFF. In DNA form, the CDR3 reads TGTGCCAGCAGGGAAACTAGCTTGTCTCTCCCCGGGGAGCTGTTTTTT.